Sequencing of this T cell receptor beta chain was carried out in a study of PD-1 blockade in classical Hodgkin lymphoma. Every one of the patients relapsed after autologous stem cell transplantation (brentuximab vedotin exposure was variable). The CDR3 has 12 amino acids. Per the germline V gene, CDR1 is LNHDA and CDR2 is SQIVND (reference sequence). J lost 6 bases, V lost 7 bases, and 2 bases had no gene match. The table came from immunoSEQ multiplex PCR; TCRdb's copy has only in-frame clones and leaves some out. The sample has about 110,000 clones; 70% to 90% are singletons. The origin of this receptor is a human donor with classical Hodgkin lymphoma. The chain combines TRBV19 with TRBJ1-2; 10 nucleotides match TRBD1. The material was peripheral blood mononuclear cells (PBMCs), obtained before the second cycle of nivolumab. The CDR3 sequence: CASIGTGDGYTF. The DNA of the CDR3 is TGTGCCAGTATTGGGACAGGGGATGGCTACACCTTC.